This T cell receptor beta chain was captured in a study of OX40 agonist ivuxolimab in advanced cancers. Study-wide context: Patients received intravenous ivuxolimab every 2 weeks at 0.01 to 10 mg/kg. Partial responses occurred in three patients (one hepatocellular carcinoma, two cutaneous melanoma).

Profiled with immunoSEQ multiplex PCR; TCRdb holds only in-frame clones, not every one. The table includes tens of thousands of clones, around 93% detected once. Details on this clone: The antigen remains unidentified.

Study observations and caveats: Researchers did not determine the expanded peripheral T cells' antigen specificity.

Trimming cost V 5 bases and J 7 bases; bases outside gene matches: 27. The germline CDR1 and CDR2 sequences are MDHEN and SYDVKM. This CDR3 spans 22 amino acids. This sample comprised CD4+ or CD8+ T cells sorted from blood, obtained in a trial of the OX40 agonist ivuxolimab. The TCR originated in an adult with an advanced solid tumor such as melanoma, head and neck, liver or kidney cancer. The chain combines TRBV28 with TRBJ2-1; 12 bases are shared with TRBD2. CDR3 in amino acids: CASSLPIGLAGGPGREFNEQFF. The CDR3 region has the DNA TGTGCCAGCAGTCTCCCTATTGGGCTAGCGGGAGGGCCGGGACGTGAATTTAATGAGCAGTTCTTC.